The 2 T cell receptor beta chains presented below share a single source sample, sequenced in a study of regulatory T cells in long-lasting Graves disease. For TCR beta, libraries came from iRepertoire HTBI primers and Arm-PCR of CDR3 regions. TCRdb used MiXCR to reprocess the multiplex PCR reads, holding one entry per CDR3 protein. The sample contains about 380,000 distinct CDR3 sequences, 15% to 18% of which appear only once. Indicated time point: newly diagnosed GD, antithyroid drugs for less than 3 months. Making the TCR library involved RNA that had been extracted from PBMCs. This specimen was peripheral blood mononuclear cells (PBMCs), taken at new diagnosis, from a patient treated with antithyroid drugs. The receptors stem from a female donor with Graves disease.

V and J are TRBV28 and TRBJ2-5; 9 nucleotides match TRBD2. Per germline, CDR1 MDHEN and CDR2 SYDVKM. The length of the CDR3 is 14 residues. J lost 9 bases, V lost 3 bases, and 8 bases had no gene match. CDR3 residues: CASSFQGRGGAQYF. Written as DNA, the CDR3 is TGTGCCAGCAGTTTCCAGGGGCGCGGGGGGGCCCAGTACTTC.

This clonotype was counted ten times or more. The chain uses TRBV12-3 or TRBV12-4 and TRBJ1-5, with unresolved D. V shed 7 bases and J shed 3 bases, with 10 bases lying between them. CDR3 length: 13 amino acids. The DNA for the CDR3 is TGTGCCAGCACCCCGGGGTTCAATCAGCCCCAGCATTTT. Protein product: CASTPGFNQPQHF.